The T cell receptor beta chain described here comes from a study of blood T cell repertoires in COVID-19 (dated by TCRdb to 2018 to 2020). About the investigation overall: Collaborator samples came from the United States, Italy and Spain and covered acute and convalescent phases of COVID-19. The prospective study material was composed of cDNA or gDNA derived from T cells, B-cell-depleted T cells, or PBMCs. Deeply sampled blood TCRbeta repertoires from subjects exposed to, actively infected with, or recovered from COVID-19 were included in the dataset. The repertoires were released in a freely available public database intended as a resource for research on the immune response to SARS-CoV-2. The samples were drawn from the first 160 participants of the ongoing ImmuneRACE study and from over 950 subjects provided by 6 global collaborators. Sample metadata almost always included a de-identified subject ID, COVID-19 status, age in years and sex. HLA class I and class II types, where available, came from metadata supplied by the sample provider rather than from assay-based typing. General findings and caveats noted by the study authors: The amount of clinical and demographic metadata varied by source and participant and was provided uncurated.

TCRbeta CDR3 regions were amplified from genomic DNA by means of the immunoSEQ Assay, a bias-controlled multiplex PCR. In the source study's methods: The number of nucleated cells in each sample was estimated by amplification of reference gene primers within the assay. To quantify the absolute abundance of each unique TCRbeta CDR3 rearrangement, sequence reads were collapsed and filtered. Productive Simpson clonality was computed per sample as the square root of Simpson's diversity index over productive rearrangements. What TCRdb holds here is the immuneACCESS table cut down to in-frame rearrangements. Part of the clones is not present; checked against another copy, under half of the missing clones reflect an unresolved V gene, and the others are unexplained. The V and J calls and clone size were taken over from that table, and D and trimming were inferred from the DNA. The sample data list about 300,000 clones, and around 90% of these were observed just once. Clones ranked in the top ten supply 6.4% of the sample.

Samples from volunteer blood donors who had recovered from COVID-19 were contributed by a second Seattle source. Whole blood was collected in K2EDTA tubes by collaborating institutions according to the institutions' own protocols. For TCRbeta analysis, collaborators shipped samples as frozen whole blood, isolated PBMCs, or DNA extracted from either of those sample types. The CDR3 goes from the cysteine to the phenylalanine over 13 residues. Only the CDR3 DNA is retained, 39 bases long and in frame from the first base. Based on the germline V gene, the CDR1 and CDR2 sequences are SGHAT and FQNNGV. Clipping removes 5 bases from V and 4 bases from J, with 2 as the unmatched junction base count. As regards this clone: Its antigen is unknown. No per-base quality is available; no much larger clone lies one base away.

The TCR originated in a man aged 18 to 30 who had recovered from COVID-19. The rearrangement combines TRBV11-2 with TRBJ2-3, with TRBD1 identical over 8 junction bases. Sequencing was done on a sample of peripheral blood. The encoded CDR3 is CASSQQGADTQYF. The base sequence is TGTGCCAGCAGCCAACAGGGGGCAGATACGCAGTATTTT.